The subject of this entry is one T cell receptor (beta chain). It lacks a known antigen. Its ends do not fully match the called genes, so a read error is possible. Library preparation used 5' RACE. The second PCR ran for roughly 7 to 11 cycles and used a J-beta primer mix along with a sample-barcoded 5' primer. A unique molecular identifier was introduced onto each TCR beta cDNA molecule by a template-switch 5' adaptor carrying 12 random nucleotides. Each sample yielded at least 3 million CDR3-containing paired-end reads. First-strand cDNA synthesis was performed from all RNA using the Mint cDNA synthesis kit, with priming by a TRBC-specific oligonucleotide. All cDNA was treated with uracil-DNA glycosylase and then went through a first 18-cycle PCR with the universal primers M1SS and BC2_uni_R. The paper's data handling went like this. For normalization, 1 million high-quality reads, each with a distinct molecular identifier, were randomly selected from each sample. Reads sharing molecular identifiers were discarded rather than binned into consensus sequences. CDR3 identification, clonotype clustering and error correction used MiTCR with a Q25 quality threshold and the strictest error-elimination algorithm. A nonparametric unseen species model with Euler transformation was used to estimate a lower bound on total TCR beta diversity. TCRdb handled the public reads itself, with Q25 trimming in fastp and clone calling in MiXCR, and kept productive beta chains. Every CDR3 protein is listed once, alongside the most common genes and DNA of its rows. For this entry, the V and J calls and clone size follow TCRdb and not the study's own pipeline. For this sample there are 1.8 million or so distinct CDR3 sequences; about 39% appear just once. The ten top clones hold roughly 24% of the sample.

The data were taken from a study of blood T cells in healthy people across ages (dated by TCRdb to 2015 to 2017). About the study as a whole: Template switching captured roughly one uniquely barcoded TCR beta cDNA molecule per two T cells in model experiments. The study measured age-related changes in TCR beta repertoire diversity using deep sequencing normalized with unique cDNA molecular identifiers. Four age groups were formed from the donors: young (average about 15 years), middle-aged (more than 35), aged (62) and long-lived (around 82). Donors of different ages were randomly distributed across sequencing lanes to avoid experimental bias. Using the same blood draw, the study looked at two additional independent replicas of 1 million unique cDNA reads for two donors, one aged 18 to 30 and the other aged 80 or older. Points the paper makes about the study in general: Because donor CMV infection status was unknown, age-related changes in expanded clonotypes were potentially confounded. Estimates of total diversity from one million sequenced T cells were regarded as lower bounds and underestimates. Compared with the aged group, the long-lived group had more naive CD4+ T cells, fewer expanded clones and increased TCR diversity, suggesting age selection. As age increased, observed TCR beta diversity per million T cells dropped in a roughly linear way, and a significant reduction was already evident by age 40. Conclusive comparison of naive and antigen-experienced compartments was prevented by the profiling of bulk unsorted PBMCs. The percentage of naive T cells measured by flow cytometry correlated strongly with observed TCR beta diversity.

The CDR3 has 11 amino acids, counting the end cysteine and phenylalanine. Only CDR3 DNA remains: 33 bases, in frame from the first base. The donors were around 39 Caucasian individuals from Russia, aged roughly 6 to 90 years, who were systemically healthy. Each donor gave about 10 milliliters of peripheral blood, drawn into EDTA-treated Vacutainer tubes. Ficoll-Paque density-gradient centrifugation was used to isolate PBMCs, with at least 7 million per sample. Trizol reagent was used to extract total RNA from PBMCs, with at least 6 micrograms per sample. For every donor, flow cytometry on a PBMC aliquot measured the percentage of naive CD45RAhigh/CD27high T cells.

This clonotype was sampled from a human donor in good health. The chain is assembled from TRBV7-1 and TRBJ1-6; 7 nucleotides in the junction match TRBD1. TRBV7-1 is recorded as an ORF, its role being uncertain. Sequencing used blood. DNA sequence: TGTGCCAGCAGCTCGACAGGGAGATGGGACTTT. This gives the protein CASSSTGRWDF.